This T cell receptor beta chain was sequenced for a study of graft-versus-host responses after intestinal transplantation. Study in general: All recipients were transplanted with multivisceral, liver-intestinal, or isolated intestinal grafts. Following induction with anti-thymocyte globulin, all recipients were given tacrolimus and steroids for three to four years.

On this clone itself: What it binds is unknown.

Sequencing used immunoSEQ multiplex PCR; TCRdb keeps in-frame clones, though not all of them. This table holds approximately 130,000 clones, around 90% found once. The study, taken as a whole, reports: HvG clone declines early post-transplant were associated with peak circulating GvH levels. Present in recipient marrow, GvH clones included some that appeared first in ileum or blood.

J gave up 4 bases and V 2 bases, and 3 bases lay outside the gene matches. Germline V gives CDR1 MNHNY, CDR2 SVGAGI (reference sequence). The CDR3 runs 14 residues. The specimen comprised unstimulated CD4+ T cells sorted from spleen or lymph node cells, sampled before intestinal transplant. The chain joins TRBV6-6 to TRBJ1-2, with 8 bases matching TRBD1. This receptor was obtained from a human donor who received an intestinal transplant. As DNA, the CDR3 is TGTGCCAGCAGTTACAGGACAGGGACCTATGGCTACACCTTC. Protein product: CASSYRTGTYGYTF.